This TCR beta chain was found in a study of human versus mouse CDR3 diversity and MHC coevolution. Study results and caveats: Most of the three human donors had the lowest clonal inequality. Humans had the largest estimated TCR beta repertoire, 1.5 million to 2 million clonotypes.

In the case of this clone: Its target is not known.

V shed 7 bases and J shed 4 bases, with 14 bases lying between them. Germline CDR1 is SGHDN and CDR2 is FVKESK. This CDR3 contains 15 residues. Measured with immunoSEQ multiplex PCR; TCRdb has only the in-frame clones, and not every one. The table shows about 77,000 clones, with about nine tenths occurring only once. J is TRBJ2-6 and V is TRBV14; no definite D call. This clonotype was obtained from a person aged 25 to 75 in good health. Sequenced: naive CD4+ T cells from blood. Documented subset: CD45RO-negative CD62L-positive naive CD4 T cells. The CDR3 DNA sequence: TGTGCCAGCAAAACCCCGCAGGCCGGGGCCAACGTCCTGACTTTC. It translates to CASKTPQAGANVLTF.